What follows are 8 T cell receptor beta chains derived from one specimen sequenced in a study of Graves' ophthalmopathy and Graves' hyperthyroidism. RNA transcripts served as template for amplifying TCR beta CDR3 sequences. HTBI-primed first-round RT-PCR preceded second-round multiplex PCR. MiXCR, applied by TCRdb to the multiplex PCR reads, yields one record per CDR3 protein. The sample lists over a million distinct CDR3 sequences, approximately 35% seen once, with roughly 10% in the top ten. What was sequenced was peripheral blood or thyroid tissue (not recorded which). Every receptor here comes from an adult man with Graves' hyperthyroidism.

This clonotype was observed at least ten times. This chain joins TRBV29-1 and TRBJ1-2, with 7 bases aligning to TRBD1. The CDR3 runs 13 residues. Per the germline V gene, CDR1 is SQVTM and CDR2 is ANQGSEA. The J segment lost 7 bases and the V segment lost 4 bases, leaving 9 bases of the junction unmatched. The CDR3, as DNA: TGCAGCGTTGTTGTCAGGGGGAACGGTGGCTACACCTTC. Protein sequence: CSVVVRGNGGYTF.

V usage is TRBV5-1 and J usage is TRBJ1-5; 11 bases align to TRBD1. The V gene's germline CDR1 is SGHRS and CDR2 YFSETQ. V shed 2 bases, J shed 7 bases, and the junction held 8 bases outside the gene matches. This CDR3 has 16 residues. The CDR3 DNA is TGCGCCAGCAGCTTTGTGGGGACAGGGGGAGCCCAGCCCCAGCATTTT. Encoded protein: CASSFVGTGGAQPQHF. Full variable domain (rest looked up from reference TRBV5-1 and TRBJ1-5): KAGVTQTPRYLIKTRGQQVTLSCSPISGHRSVSWYQQTPGQGLQFLFEYFSETQRNKGNFPGRFSGRQFSNSRSEMNVSTLELGDSALYLCASSFVGTGGAQPQHFGDGTRLSIL.

The rearrangement uses TRBV15 and TRBJ2-6, with D possibly TRBD1 on 6 matching bases. The CDR3 runs 19 residues. V dropped 1 base and J dropped 0 bases, with 16 bases sitting between them. Germline CDR1 is LNHNV and CDR2 is YYDKDF (reference sequence). DNA for the CDR3: TGTGCCACCAGCAGAGTTCCTTATGGGACAAACTCTGGGGCCAACGTCCTGACTTTC. It is translated as CATSRVPYGTNSGANVLTF.

About this clonotype itself: This sequence may be a read error, since a much larger clone differs from it by one base. This CDR3 fails to terminate in the conserved phenylalanine or tryptophan, so it likely reflects a read error. The chain has TRBV2 and TRBJ1-2; possibly TRBD1 for D (6 bases). CDR1 is SNHLY and CDR2 is FYNNEI in the germline V gene. V gave up 1 base and J gave up 1 base, with 7 bases separating them. The CDR3 is 14 amino acids. The CDR3 DNA reads TGTGCCAGCAGTGAAGGGGGGCTTAACTATGGCTACACCCTC. Amino acids: CASSEGGLNYGYTL.

This chain links TRBV15 with TRBJ2-7; no definite D call. V was clipped by 0 bases and J by 3 bases, with 15 bases between them. Germline assignment: CDR1 LNHNV and CDR2 YYDKDF (reference sequence). The CDR3 loop spans 16 amino acids. CDR3 protein: CATSRDNLWGGYEQYF. In DNA form, the CDR3 reads TGTGCCACCAGCAGAGATAACCTCTGGGGTGGCTACGAGCAGTACTTC. Using reference TRBV15 and TRBJ2-7 for the parts outside the CDR3, the full variable domain is DAMVIQNPRYQVTQFGKPVTLSCSQTLNHNVMYWYQQKSSQAPKLLFHYYDKDFNNEADTPDNFQSRRPNTSFCFLDIRSPGLGDTAMYLCATSRDNLWGGYEQYFGPGTRLTVT.

This clonotype was recorded many times. CDR3 region: CASSYRIGPGNTIYF. The CDR3 DNA follows: TGTGCCAGCAGTTACCGTATCGGTCCTGGAAACACCATATATTTT. The chain carries TRBV6-6 and TRBJ1-3, with D unresolved. The CDR3 extends over 15 amino acids. Trimming removed 2 bases at V and 2 bases at J, with 10 bases between. CDR1 MNHNY and CDR2 SVGAGI come from the germline V gene (reference sequence).

The genes are TRBV7-2 and TRBJ1-5, with D possibly TRBD1 on 6 matching bases. The CDR3 is 15 amino acids. Per the germline V gene, CDR1 is SGHTA and CDR2 is FQGNSA. V gave up 7 bases and J gave up 2 bases, with 15 bases separating them. The CDR3 loop reads CASTGSRGRNQPQHF. The CDR3 DNA follows: TGTGCCAGCACCGGAAGCAGGGGACGCAATCAGCCCCAGCATTTT. The whole variable domain, remainder taken from reference TRBV7-2 and TRBJ1-5, is GAGVSQSPSNKVTEKGKDVELRCDPISGHTALYWYRQSLGQGLEFLIYFQGNSAPDKSGLPSDRFSAERTGGSVSTLTIQRTQQEDSAVYLCASTGSRGRNQPQHFGDGTRLSIL.

The chain is built from TRBV19 and TRBJ1-1; D not certain. Looked up from germline, CDR1 is LNHDA and CDR2 is SQIVND (reference sequence). CDR3 size: 13 residues. The V end lost 6 bases, the J end lost 4 bases, and 12 bases lay between the germline ends. The CDR3 DNA reads as TGTGCCAGTAGCACTGACGTGGGCACTGAAGCTTTCTTT. As protein: CASSTDVGTEAFF. The whole variable domain, filled in from reference TRBV19 and TRBJ1-1, reads DGGITQSPKYLFRKEGQNVTLSCEQNLNHDAMYWYRQDPGQGLRLIYYSQIVNDFQKGDIAEGYSVSREKKESFPLTVTSAQKNPTAFYLCASSTDVGTEAFFGQGTRLTVV.